These T cell receptor beta chains were read from a single sample in a study of shared clonotypes between healthy human individuals. Assay used: immunoSEQ multiplex PCR; TCRdb lists only in-frame clones, some missing. The table records more than 400,000 clones, 95% to 96% of them present only once. The sample taken for sequencing was naive CD4+ T cells sorted from blood. The receptors here all came from a woman in her twenties or thirties in good health. CDR3s include the opening cysteine and the closing phenylalanine or tryptophan. A D gene is named only where the DNA matches it firmly. Clone size is given for some rows only: seen once, a few or many times, or a class if the clone is expanded.

TRBV5-1	.	TRBJ1-5	TRBD1	CASSQGGENQPQHF	TGCGCCAGCAGCCAAGGGGGCGAGAATCAGCCCCAGCATTTT
TRBV18	.	TRBJ2-1	.	CASSPDSSEQFF	TGTGCCAGCTCACCGGACAGTTCGGAGCAGTTCTTC
TRBV5-1	.	TRBJ1-1	TRBD1	CASSPRTGDTLAFF	TGCGCCAGCAGCCCGAGGACAGGGGATACTTTGGCTTTCTTT
TRBV5-8	.	TRBJ2-6	.	CASSQRQISGANVLTF	TGTGCCAGCAGCCAGCGACAGATCTCTGGGGCCAACGTCCTGACTTTC
TRBV10-3	.	TRBJ1-1	.	CAISSPPLSTEAFF	TGTGCCATCAGTTCCCCTCCCTTATCCACTGAAGCTTTCTTT
TRBV7-8	.	TRBJ2-7	TRBD2	CASSLEEKGLAVIYEQYF	TGTGCCAGCAGCTTAGAAGAGAAGGGACTAGCGGTTATTTACGAGCAGTACTTC
TRBV18	.	TRBJ1-1	TRBD1	CASEGQGVTEAFF	TGTGCCAGCGAGGGACAGGGGGTGACTGAAGCTTTCTTT
TRBV5-1	.	TRBJ2-5	.	CASSFIGTAEETQYF	TGCGCCAGCAGCTTTATTGGCACAGCTGAAGAGACCCAGTACTTC
TRBV5-1	.	TRBJ2-7	TRBD2	CASSLAGSGSFYEQYF	TGCGCCAGCAGCTTGGCCGGCAGCGGGAGTTTTTACGAGCAGTACTTC
TRBV29-1	.	TRBJ2-3	.	CSVSGSTDTQYF	TGCAGCGTTAGCGGGAGCACAGATACGCAGTATTTT
TRBV7-2	.	TRBJ2-1	.	CASSPKGGTHNEQFF	TGTGCCAGCAGCCCCAAGGGTGGAACTCACAATGAGCAGTTCTTC
TRBV28	once	TRBJ2-5	.	CASSLLPAQETQYF	TGTGCCAGCAGTTTATTGCCAGCACAAGAGACCCAGTACTTC
TRBV28	.	TRBJ1-2	TRBD1	CASVNPQGARGYTF	TGTGCCAGCGTAAACCCCCAGGGGGCGAGAGGCTACACCTTC
TRBV7-8	.	TRBJ2-7	.	CASSTEVPPSEQYF	TGTGCCAGCAGCACAGAGGTGCCTCCCAGCGAGCAGTACTTC
TRBV9	.	TRBJ2-2	.	CASSAGATGELFF	TGTGCCAGCAGCGCCGGGGCCACCGGGGAGCTGTTTTTT
TRBV28	.	TRBJ1-1	.	CASSYINTEAFF	TGTGCCAGCAGTTACATCAACACTGAAGCTTTCTTT
TRBV7-9	.	TRBJ2-2	TRBD1	CASSADRDVTGELFF	TGTGCCAGCAGCGCCGACAGGGATGTAACCGGGGAGCTGTTTTTT
TRBV7-9	.	TRBJ2-1	.	CASSSITSFRYNEQFF	TGTGCCAGCAGCTCCATTACTAGTTTTCGGTACAATGAGCAGTTCTTC
TRBV7-2	.	TRBJ2-1	TRBD2	CASSPGSGSPNEQFF	TGTGCCAGCAGCCCAGGCAGCGGGAGCCCCAATGAGCAGTTCTTC
TRBV29-1	once	TRBJ2-1	.	CSLKVGYEQFF	TGCAGCCTGAAGGTGGGTTATGAGCAGTTCTTC
TRBV9	.	TRBJ2-3	TRBD1	CASSEGQGTDTQYF	TGTGCCAGCAGCGAAGGACAGGGTACAGATACGCAGTATTTT
TRBV29-1	.	TRBJ1-2	.	CSVDGQSHYGYTF	TGCAGCGTCGACGGGCAGAGCCACTATGGCTACACCTTC
TRBV4-2	.	TRBJ2-3	.	CASSQVRGGRTDTQYF	TGTGCCAGCAGCCAAGTTAGGGGCGGGCGCACAGATACGCAGTATTTT
TRBV27	.	TRBJ1-6	.	CASSLGGMNSPLHF	TGTGCCAGCAGTTTAGGAGGGATGAATTCACCCCTCCACTTT
TRBV7-9	.	TRBJ2-7	TRBD1	CASSKTGTGGHEQYF	TGTGCCAGCAGCAAAACCGGGACAGGGGGCCACGAGCAGTACTTC
TRBV5-8	.	TRBJ2-1	.	CASSRTEEQFF	TGTGCCAGCAGCCGAACAGAGGAGCAGTTCTTC
TRBV2	.	TRBJ2-3	.	CASSETRVGRWDTQYF	TGTGCCAGCAGCGAAACGAGGGTAGGGCGCTGGGATACGCAGTATTTT
TRBV13	.	TRBJ2-7	TRBD1	CASSLWTGSDDEQYF	TGTGCCAGCAGTCTTTGGACAGGGTCGGATGACGAGCAGTACTTC
TRBV14	.	TRBJ2-3	.	CASSPRTADTQYF	TGTGCCAGCAGCCCGAGGACCGCAGATACGCAGTATTTT
TRBV28	.	TRBJ1-1	.	CASSGSRGRLTEAFF	TGTGCCAGCAGCGGGTCCCGGGGTCGACTTACGGAAGCTTTCTTT
TRBV29-1	.	TRBJ2-5	.	CSGQGPGQGGAQYF	TGCAGCGGACAGGGGCCGGGCCAGGGGGGGGCCCAGTACTTC
TRBV15	.	TRBJ1-4	TRBD1	CATSRAGQGFNEKLFF	TGTGCCACCAGCAGAGCGGGACAGGGGTTTAATGAAAAACTGTTTTTT
TRBV5-1	.	TRBJ2-7	.	CASSPWIGGDEQYF	TGCGCCAGCAGCCCTTGGATCGGAGGGGATGAGCAGTACTTC
TRBV7-9	.	TRBJ1-5	TRBD1	CASSLGTGGNQPQHF	TGTGCCAGCAGCTTAGGGACAGGAGGAAATCAGCCCCAGCATTTT
TRBV11-2	.	TRBJ2-7	.	CASSFRGDNYEQYF	TGTGCCAGCAGCTTCAGGGGGGACAACTACGAGCAGTACTTC
TRBV10-3	.	TRBJ2-1	.	CAISVGGLGSEQFF	TGTGCCATCAGTGTAGGCGGGCTGGGGAGTGAGCAGTTCTTC
TRBV4-1	once	TRBJ2-5	TRBD2	CASSKRGGRTGGETQYF	TGCGCCAGCAGCAAAAGAGGGGGACGCACGGGAGGGGAGACCCAGTACTTC
TRBV28	once	TRBJ2-7	.	CASSLGGGRTYEQYF	TGTGCCAGCAGCCTGGGGGGAGGCCGAACCTACGAGCAGTACTTC
TRBV28	.	TRBJ2-5	.	CASSDGEETQYF	TGTGCCAGCAGCGACGGCGAAGAGACCCAGTACTTC
TRBV19	.	TRBJ2-3	.	CASSQTRDSDTQYF	TGTGCCAGTAGCCAGACTAGGGACTCAGATACGCAGTATTTT
TRBV7-9	.	TRBJ1-5	.	CASSLEKDRTSNQPQHF	TGTGCCAGCAGCTTAGAGAAGGACCGAACAAGCAATCAGCCCCAGCATTTT
TRBV29-1	.	TRBJ2-5	TRBD2	CSVKAGGPTTQYF	TGCAGCGTTAAAGCGGGAGGGCCTACGACCCAGTACTTC
TRBV25-1	.	TRBJ1-5	.	CASSDQPQGNQPQHF	TGTGCCAGCAGTGATCAGCCCCAGGGAAATCAGCCCCAGCATTTT
TRBV28	few	TRBJ2-7	.	CASSLKGHEQYF	TGTGCCAGCAGTTTAAAGGGTCACGAGCAGTACTTC
TRBV27	once	TRBJ2-3	.	CASSLSPPGAQYF	TGTGCCAGCAGTTTATCGCCCCCAGGGGCGCAGTATTTT
TRBV7-3	.	TRBJ2-1	.	CASSSQGTEQFF	TGTGCCAGCAGCTCCCAGGGGACTGAGCAGTTCTTC
TRBV7-9	.	TRBJ2-2	.	CASSLELYGTGELFF	TGTGCCAGCAGCTTAGAACTATACGGAACCGGGGAGCTGTTTTTT
TRBV28	.	TRBJ1-5	.	CASTGTDNQPQHF	TGTGCCAGCACTGGGACGGACAATCAGCCCCAGCATTTT
TRBV27	.	TRBJ2-7	TRBD1	CASSSNRGYEQYF	TGTGCCAGCAGTTCGAACAGGGGGTACGAGCAGTACTTC
TRBV5-1	.	TRBJ2-3	.	CASSSRPTDTQYF	TGCGCCAGCAGCTCCCGCCCCACAGATACGCAGTATTTT
TRBV5-1	.	TRBJ2-5	TRBD2	CASSLEASGRARTQYF	TGCGCCAGCAGCTTGGAGGCTAGCGGGAGGGCCCGGACCCAGTACTTC
TRBV27	.	TRBJ2-7	.	CASKVVTSSYEQYF	TGTGCCAGCAAAGTAGTAACCAGCTCCTACGAGCAGTACTTC
TRBV6-5	.	TRBJ2-7	.	CASSYSHTRASYEQYF	TGTGCCAGCAGTTATTCCCACACCAGGGCGTCCTACGAGCAGTACTTC
TRBV4-1	.	TRBJ1-3	.	CASSHPMVNSGNTIYF	TGCGCCAGCAGCCACCCGATGGTAAATTCTGGAAACACCATATATTTT